This T cell receptor (beta chain) was identified during a study of spatial heterogeneity in lung cancer. Study overall: Those follow-up PBMC samples that were available underwent sequencing, at a median interval of about 2 years following resection. Overall study findings and caveats: Tumor TCRs that were ubiquitous and expanded showed up in blood more at resection than follow-up.

As for time point: blood at routine non-recurrence follow-up after resection. Without sorting, whole RNA was sequenced from tumor, nontumor lung or frozen PBMC. About this clonotype itself: What it binds is unknown.

There are 13 residues in the CDR3. Germline loops: CDR1 SGHVS, CDR2 FQNEAQ. V was clipped by 1 base and J by 4 bases, with 5 bases between them. Using its own MiXCR run on the 5' RACE reads, TCRdb lists one record per CDR3 protein. Among about 94,000 distinct CDR3 sequences listed, around 19% were seen once. This chain uses TRBV7-8 with TRBJ1-5; the D is unclear. The sequence came from a male donor with early-stage non-small cell lung cancer. The source was PBMCs, collected at follow-up. In nucleotides, the CDR3 is TGTGCCAGCAGCTTAGAACGGAATCAGCCCCAGCATTTT. The encoded protein is CASSLERNQPQHF. The variable domain in full, completed from reference TRBV7-8 and TRBJ1-5, reads GAGVSQSPRYKVAKRGQDVALRCDPISGHVSLFWYQQALGQGPEFLTYFQNEAQLDKSGLPSDRFFAERPEGSVSTLKIQRTQQEDSAVYLCASSLERNQPQHFGDGTRLSIL.